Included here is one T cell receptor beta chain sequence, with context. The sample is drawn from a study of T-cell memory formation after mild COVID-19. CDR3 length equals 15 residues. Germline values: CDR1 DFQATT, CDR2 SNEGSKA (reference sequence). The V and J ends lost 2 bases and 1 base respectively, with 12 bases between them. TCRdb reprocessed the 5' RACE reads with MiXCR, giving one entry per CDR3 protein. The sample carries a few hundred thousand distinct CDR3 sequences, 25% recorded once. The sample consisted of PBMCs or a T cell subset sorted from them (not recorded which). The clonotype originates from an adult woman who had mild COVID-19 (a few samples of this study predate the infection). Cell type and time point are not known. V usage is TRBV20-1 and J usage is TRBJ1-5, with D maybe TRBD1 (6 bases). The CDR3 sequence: CSARTTGKSNQPQHF. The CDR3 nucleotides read TGCAGTGCTAGAACTACAGGGAAGAGCAATCAGCCCCAGCATTTT.